This T cell receptor beta chain was sequenced during a study of blood T cells in healthy people across ages. CDR3 size: 17 residues. Germline loops: CDR1 SGHVS, CDR2 FQNEAQ. The V segment lost 6 bases and the J segment 5 bases; nucleotides outside the gene matches: 13. Alongside a J-beta primer mix, a sample-barcoded 5' primer served in a second PCR lasting about 6 to 12 cycles. TCRdb passed the 5' RACE reads through MiXCR, listing each CDR3 protein once. The sample has 800,000 or so distinct CDR3 sequences, about 62% seen once. The sequencing sample was made of blood. The chain employs TRBV7-8 and TRBJ2-2, with 9 bases fitting TRBD1. The TCR comes from a man aged 30 to 45 in good health. The CDR3 DNA is TGTGCCAGCAGACATGGACTTGGACAGGGGAGGACCGGGGAGCTGTTTTTT. Translating it yields CASRHGLGQGRTGELFF.